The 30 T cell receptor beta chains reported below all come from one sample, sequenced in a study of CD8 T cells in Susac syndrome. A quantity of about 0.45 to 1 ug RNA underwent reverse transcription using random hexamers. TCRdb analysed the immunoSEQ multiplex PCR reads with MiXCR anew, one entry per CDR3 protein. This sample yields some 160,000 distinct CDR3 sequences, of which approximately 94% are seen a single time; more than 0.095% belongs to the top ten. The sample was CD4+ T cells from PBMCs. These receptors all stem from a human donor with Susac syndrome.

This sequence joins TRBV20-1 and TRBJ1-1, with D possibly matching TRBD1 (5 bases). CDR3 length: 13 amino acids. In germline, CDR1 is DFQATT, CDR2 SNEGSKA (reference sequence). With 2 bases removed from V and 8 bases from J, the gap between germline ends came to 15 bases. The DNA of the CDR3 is TGCAGTGCTAGACCTCCCGGGGCCCCCGAAGCTTTCTTT. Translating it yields CSARPPGAPEAFF.

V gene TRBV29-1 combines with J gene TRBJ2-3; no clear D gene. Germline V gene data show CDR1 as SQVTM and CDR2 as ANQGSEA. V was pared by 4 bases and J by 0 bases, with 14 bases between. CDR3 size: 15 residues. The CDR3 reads CSVGWGISSTDTQYF. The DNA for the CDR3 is TGCAGCGTTGGTTGGGGTATATCTAGCACAGATACGCAGTATTTT.

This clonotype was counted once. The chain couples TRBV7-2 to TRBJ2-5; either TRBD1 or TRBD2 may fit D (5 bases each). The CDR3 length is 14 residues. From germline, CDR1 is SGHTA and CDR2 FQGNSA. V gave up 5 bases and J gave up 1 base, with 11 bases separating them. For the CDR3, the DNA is TGTGCCAGCAGCCCTTGGGACGCCCAAGAGACCCAGTACTTC. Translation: CASSPWDAQETQYF.

CDR3 in amino acids: CSATARNSYEQYF. In DNA, the CDR3 is TGCAGTGCTACCGCGAGAAATTCCTACGAGCAGTACTTC. The rearrangement links TRBV20-1 to TRBJ2-7; D is uncertain. In germline, CDR1 is DFQATT, CDR2 SNEGSKA (reference sequence). The CDR3 loop spans 13 amino acids. The V and J ends lost 4 bases and 1 base respectively, with 11 bases between them.

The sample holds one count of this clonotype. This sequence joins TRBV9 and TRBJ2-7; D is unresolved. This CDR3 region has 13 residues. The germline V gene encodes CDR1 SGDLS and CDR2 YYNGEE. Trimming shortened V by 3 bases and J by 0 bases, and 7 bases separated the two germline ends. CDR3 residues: CASSADASYEQYF. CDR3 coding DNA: TGTGCCAGCAGCGCTGACGCCTCCTACGAGCAGTACTTC.

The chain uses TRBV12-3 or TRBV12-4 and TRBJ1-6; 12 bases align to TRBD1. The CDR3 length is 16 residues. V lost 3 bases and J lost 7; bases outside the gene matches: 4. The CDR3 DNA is TGTGCCAGCAGTTTGGGGACAGGGGGCCCCAATTCACCCCTCCACTTT. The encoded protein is CASSLGTGGPNSPLHF.

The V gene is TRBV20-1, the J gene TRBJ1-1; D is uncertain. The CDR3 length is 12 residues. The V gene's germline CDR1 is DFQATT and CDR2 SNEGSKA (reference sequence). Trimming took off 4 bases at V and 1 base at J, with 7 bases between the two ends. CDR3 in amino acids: CSATRPNTEAFF. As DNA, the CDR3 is TGCAGTGCTACCCGACCGAACACTGAAGCTTTCTTT.

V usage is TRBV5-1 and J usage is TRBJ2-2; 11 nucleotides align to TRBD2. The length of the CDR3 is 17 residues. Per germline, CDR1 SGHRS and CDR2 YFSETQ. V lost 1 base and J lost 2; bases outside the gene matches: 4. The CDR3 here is CASSLTSGGLNTGELFF. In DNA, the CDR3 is TGCGCCAGCAGCTTGACTAGCGGGGGCCTCAACACCGGGGAGCTGTTTTTT.

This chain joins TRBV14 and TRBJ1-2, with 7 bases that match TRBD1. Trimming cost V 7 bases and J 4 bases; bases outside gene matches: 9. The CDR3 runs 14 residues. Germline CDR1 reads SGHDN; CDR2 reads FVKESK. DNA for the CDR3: TGTGCCAGCACCCCCGGGACAGCAACCTATGGCTACACCTTC. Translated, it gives CASTPGTATYGYTF. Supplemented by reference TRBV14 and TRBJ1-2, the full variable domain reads EAGVTQFPSHSVIEKGQTVTLRCDPISGHDNLYWYRRVMGKEIKFLLHFVKESKQDESGMPNNRFLAERTGGTYSTLKVQPAELEDSGVYFCASTPGTATYGYTFGSGTRLTVV.

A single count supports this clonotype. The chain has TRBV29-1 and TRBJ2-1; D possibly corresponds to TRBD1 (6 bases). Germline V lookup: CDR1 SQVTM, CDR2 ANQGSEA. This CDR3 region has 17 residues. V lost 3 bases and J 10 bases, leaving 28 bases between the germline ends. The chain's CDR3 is CSVEGLAGSSRRGEQFF. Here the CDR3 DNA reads TGCAGCGTTGAGGGGTTGGCAGGTAGTTCCCGTAGGGGGGAGCAGTTCTTC.

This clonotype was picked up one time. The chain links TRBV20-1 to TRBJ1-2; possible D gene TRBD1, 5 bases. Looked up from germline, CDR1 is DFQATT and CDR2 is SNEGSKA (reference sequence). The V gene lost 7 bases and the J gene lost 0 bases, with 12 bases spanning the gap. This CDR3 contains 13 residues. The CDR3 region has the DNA TGCAGTGGGGACTCCCCGACTAACTATGGCTACACCTTC. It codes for CSGDSPTNYGYTF.

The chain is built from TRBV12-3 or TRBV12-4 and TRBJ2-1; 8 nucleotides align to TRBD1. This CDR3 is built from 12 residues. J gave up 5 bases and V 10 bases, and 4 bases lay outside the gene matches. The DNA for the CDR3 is TGTGCCACGGCGGGACAGGACAATGAGCAGTTCTTC. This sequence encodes CATAGQDNEQFF.

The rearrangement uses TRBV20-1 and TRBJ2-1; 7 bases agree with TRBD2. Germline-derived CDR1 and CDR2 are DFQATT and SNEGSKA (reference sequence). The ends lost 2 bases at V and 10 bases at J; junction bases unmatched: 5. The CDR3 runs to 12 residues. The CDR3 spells CSARPLAEEQFF. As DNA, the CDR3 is TGCAGTGCTAGACCTCTAGCGGAGGAGCAGTTCTTC.

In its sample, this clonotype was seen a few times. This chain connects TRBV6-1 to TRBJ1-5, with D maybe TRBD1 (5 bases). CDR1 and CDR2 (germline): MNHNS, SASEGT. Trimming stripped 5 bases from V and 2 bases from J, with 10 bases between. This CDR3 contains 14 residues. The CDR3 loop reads CASSPGHGNQPQHF. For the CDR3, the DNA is TGTGCCAGCAGTCCCGGACACGGCAATCAGCCCCAGCATTTT.

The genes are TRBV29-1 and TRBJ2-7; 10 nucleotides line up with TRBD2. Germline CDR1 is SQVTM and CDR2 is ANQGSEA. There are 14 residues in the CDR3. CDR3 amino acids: CSCSGSGGSYEQYF. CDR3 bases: TGCAGTTGCTCGGGTAGCGGGGGGTCCTACGAGCAGTACTTC.

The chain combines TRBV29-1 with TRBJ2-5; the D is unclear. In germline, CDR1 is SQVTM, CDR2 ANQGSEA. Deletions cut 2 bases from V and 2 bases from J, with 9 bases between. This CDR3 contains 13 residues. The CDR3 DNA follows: TGCAGCGTTGAAAAGATGGTTCAAGAGACCCAGTACTTC. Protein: CSVEKMVQETQYF.

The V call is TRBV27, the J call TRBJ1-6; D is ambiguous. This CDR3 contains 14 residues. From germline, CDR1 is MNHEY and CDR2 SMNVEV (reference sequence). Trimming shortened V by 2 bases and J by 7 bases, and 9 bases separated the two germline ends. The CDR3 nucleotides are TGTGCCAGCAGTTTAGTAGCCTTAAATTCACCCCTCCACTTT. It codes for CASSLVALNSPLHF.

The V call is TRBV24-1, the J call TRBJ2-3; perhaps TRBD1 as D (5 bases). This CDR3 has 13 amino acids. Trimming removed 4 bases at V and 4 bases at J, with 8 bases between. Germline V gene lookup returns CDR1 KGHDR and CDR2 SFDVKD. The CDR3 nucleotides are TGTGCCACCAGTGAATCCAGGGCAGATACGCAGTATTTT. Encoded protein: CATSESRADTQYF.

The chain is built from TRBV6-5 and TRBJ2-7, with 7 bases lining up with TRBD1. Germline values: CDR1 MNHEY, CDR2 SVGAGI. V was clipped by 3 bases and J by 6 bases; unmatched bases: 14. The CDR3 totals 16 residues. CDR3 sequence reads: CASSYRQGDVWPEQYF. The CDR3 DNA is TGTGCCAGCAGTTATCGACAGGGAGACGTCTGGCCCGAGCAGTACTTC.

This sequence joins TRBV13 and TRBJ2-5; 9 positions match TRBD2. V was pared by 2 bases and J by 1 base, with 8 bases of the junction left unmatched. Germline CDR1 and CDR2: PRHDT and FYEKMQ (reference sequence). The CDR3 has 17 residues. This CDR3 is CASSLSWASGAQETQYF. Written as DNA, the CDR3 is TGTGCCAGCAGCTTAAGTTGGGCTAGCGGGGCCCAAGAGACCCAGTACTTC.

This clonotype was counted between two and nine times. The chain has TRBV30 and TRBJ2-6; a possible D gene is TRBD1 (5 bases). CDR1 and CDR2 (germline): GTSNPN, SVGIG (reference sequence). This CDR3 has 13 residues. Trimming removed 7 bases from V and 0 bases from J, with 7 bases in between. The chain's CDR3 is CASTGSGANVLTF. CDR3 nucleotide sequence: TGTGCCTCAACAGGCTCTGGGGCCAACGTCCTGACTTTC.

CDR3 sequence reads: CASSLFPGSAGGTEAFF. In DNA form, the CDR3 reads TGCGCCAGCAGCTTGTTCCCGGGGAGCGCAGGGGGAACTGAAGCTTTCTTT. The chain carries TRBV5-1 and TRBJ1-1; 7 bases fit TRBD1. Per the germline V gene, CDR1 is SGHRS and CDR2 is YFSETQ. Trimming removed 1 base from V and 5 bases from J; junction bases left unmatched: 14. CDR3 size: 17 residues.

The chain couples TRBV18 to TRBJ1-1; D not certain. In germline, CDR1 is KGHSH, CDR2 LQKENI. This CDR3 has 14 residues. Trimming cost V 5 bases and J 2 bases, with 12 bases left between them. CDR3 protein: CASSADSSNTEAFF. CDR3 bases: TGTGCCAGCTCAGCCGACTCTAGCAACACTGAAGCTTTCTTT. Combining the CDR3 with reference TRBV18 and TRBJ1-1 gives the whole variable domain NAGVMQNPRHLVRRRGQEARLRCSPMKGHSHVYWYRQLPEEGLKFMVYLQKENIIDESGMPKERFSAEFPKEGPSILRIQQVVRGDSAAYFCASSADSSNTEAFFGQGTRLTVV.

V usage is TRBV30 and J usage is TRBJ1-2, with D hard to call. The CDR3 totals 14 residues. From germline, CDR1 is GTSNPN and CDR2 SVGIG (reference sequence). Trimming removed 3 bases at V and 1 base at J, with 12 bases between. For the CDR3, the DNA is TGTGCCTGGAGCGCCTTCGACGTTAACTATGGCTACACCTTC. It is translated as CAWSAFDVNYGYTF.

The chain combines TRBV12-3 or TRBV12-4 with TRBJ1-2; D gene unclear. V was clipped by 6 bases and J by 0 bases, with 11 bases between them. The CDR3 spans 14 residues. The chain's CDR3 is CASSDNRANYGYTF. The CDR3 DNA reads TGTGCCAGCAGCGATAATAGAGCTAACTATGGCTACACCTTC.

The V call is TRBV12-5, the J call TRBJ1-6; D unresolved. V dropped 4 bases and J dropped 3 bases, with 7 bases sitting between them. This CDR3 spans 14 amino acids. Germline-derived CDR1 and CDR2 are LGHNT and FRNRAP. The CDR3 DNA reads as TGTGCTAGTGGTTCGGGCCTCTATAATTCACCCCTCCACTTT. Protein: CASGSGLYNSPLHF. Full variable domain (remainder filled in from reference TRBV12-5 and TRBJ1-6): DARVTQTPRHKVTEMGQEVTMRCQPILGHNTVFWYRQTMMQGLELLAYFRNRAPLDDSGMPKDRFSAEMPDATLATLKIQPSEPRDSAVYFCASGSGLYNSPLHFGNGTRLTVT.

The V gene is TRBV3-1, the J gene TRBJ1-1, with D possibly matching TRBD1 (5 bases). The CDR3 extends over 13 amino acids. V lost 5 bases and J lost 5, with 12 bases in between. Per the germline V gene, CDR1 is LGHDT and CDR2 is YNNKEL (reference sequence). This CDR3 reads CASSLIRGTEAFF. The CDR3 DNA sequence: TGTGCCAGCAGCTTAATAAGGGGTACTGAAGCTTTCTTT.

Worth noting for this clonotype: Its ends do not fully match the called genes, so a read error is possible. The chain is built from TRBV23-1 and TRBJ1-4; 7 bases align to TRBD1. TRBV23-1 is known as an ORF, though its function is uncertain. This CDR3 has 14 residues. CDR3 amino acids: CASSQSGGCEKLFF. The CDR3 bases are TGCGCCAGCAGCCAATCAGGGGGTTGCGAAAAACTGTTTTTT.

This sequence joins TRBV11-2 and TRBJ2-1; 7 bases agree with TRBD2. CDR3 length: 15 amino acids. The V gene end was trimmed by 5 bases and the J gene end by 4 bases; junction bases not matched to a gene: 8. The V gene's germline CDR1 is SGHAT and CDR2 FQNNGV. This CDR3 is CASSLPGGRYNEQFF. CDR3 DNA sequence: TGTGCCAGCAGCCTTCCGGGGGGTAGGTACAATGAGCAGTTCTTC.

The CDR3 DNA follows: TGTGCCAGCAGTTCATCCGGACGGGCGACGAACACTGAAGCTTTCTTT. This encodes CASSSSGRATNTEAFF. The chain recombines TRBV27 with TRBJ1-1; no clear D gene. The V gene lost 4 bases and the J gene lost 1 base, with 16 bases spanning the gap. The CDR3 spans 16 residues. Germline V gene lookup returns CDR1 MNHEY and CDR2 SMNVEV (reference sequence).